The rows below give T cell receptor beta chains drawn from one sample of a study of T cell responses to AZD1222 COVID-19 vaccine. The data were produced by immunoSEQ multiplex PCR, yet TCRdb's version contains in-frame clones alone and is incomplete. The sample records around 140,000 clones, over 80% being singletons. Sequences were derived from peripheral blood, sampled 28 days after the second AZD1222 dose. The receptors stem from an adult who received the AZD1222 COVID-19 vaccine. CDR3s include the opening cysteine and the closing phenylalanine or tryptophan. Fields, in order: V gene, D gene, clone size, J gene, CDR3 protein, CDR3 DNA. D genes are given only for firm matches. Clone size is given for some rows only: seen once, a few or many times, or a class if the clone is expanded.

v_gene: TRBV9
d_gene: TRBD2
abundance: .
j_gene: TRBJ2-7
CDR3aa: CASSFSSGRYHEQYF
CDR3nt: TGTGCCAGCAGCTTTTCTAGCGGGAGATACCACGAGCAGTACTTC

v_gene: TRBV5-4
d_gene: .
abundance: once
j_gene: TRBJ1-6
CDR3aa: CASSLDSNSPLHF
CDR3nt: TGTGCCAGCAGCTTGGACAGTAATTCACCCCTCCACTTT

v_gene: TRBV5-5
d_gene: .
abundance: .
j_gene: TRBJ2-3
CDR3aa: CASSLGGASTDTQYF
CDR3nt: TGTGCCAGCAGCTTGGGAGGAGCTAGCACAGATACGCAGTATTTT

v_gene: TRBV6-2/TRBV6-3
d_gene: .
abundance: once
j_gene: TRBJ2-7
CDR3aa: CASSYRGSNSYEQYF
CDR3nt: TGTGCCAGCAGTTATAGGGGCAGTAACTCCTACGAGCAGTACTTC

v_gene: TRBV29-1
d_gene: .
abundance: .
j_gene: TRBJ2-7
CDR3aa: CSVEGTGRYEQYF
CDR3nt: TGCAGCGTTGAAGGGACTGGTCGGTACGAGCAGTACTTC

v_gene: TRBV20-1
d_gene: .
abundance: .
j_gene: TRBJ2-7
CDR3aa: CSASLSYEQYF
CDR3nt: TGCAGTGCTAGTTTGTCGTACGAGCAGTACTTC

v_gene: TRBV25-1
d_gene: TRBD1
abundance: .
j_gene: TRBJ1-2
CDR3aa: CASRQTGTGASRSGYTF
CDR3nt: TGTGCCAGCAGACAGACCGGGACAGGGGCCTCTCGGAGTGGCTACACCTTC

v_gene: TRBV4-3
d_gene: .
abundance: .
j_gene: TRBJ1-2
CDR3aa: CASSQEFGRSNYGYTF
CDR3nt: TGCGCCAGCAGCCAAGAGTTCGGGAGATCTAACTATGGCTACACCTTC

v_gene: TRBV19
d_gene: TRBD2
abundance: .
j_gene: TRBJ2-1
CDR3aa: CASNLAGGPTNEQFF
CDR3nt: TGTGCCAGTAATCTAGCGGGAGGACCCACCAATGAGCAGTTCTTC

v_gene: TRBV6-2/TRBV6-3
d_gene: .
abundance: .
j_gene: TRBJ1-2
CDR3aa: CASSYSTPGRGFYGYTF
CDR3nt: TGTGCCAGCAGTTACTCGACCCCAGGGAGAGGGTTCTATGGCTACACCTTC

v_gene: TRBV27
d_gene: TRBD1
abundance: .
j_gene: TRBJ1-2
CDR3aa: CASKTGSDGYTF
CDR3nt: TGTGCCAGCAAGACAGGGTCTGATGGCTACACCTTC

v_gene: TRBV11-3
d_gene: .
abundance: .
j_gene: TRBJ1-1
CDR3aa: CASSLEENKRRSNTEAFF
CDR3nt: TGTGCCAGCAGCTTAGAAGAGAACAAGCGACGGTCGAACACTGAAGCTTTCTTT

v_gene: TRBV7-3
d_gene: .
abundance: .
j_gene: TRBJ2-2
CDR3aa: CASSPKRTRQNTGELFF
CDR3nt: TGTGCCAGCAGCCCTAAAAGGACTCGACAGAACACCGGGGAGCTGTTTTTT

v_gene: TRBV3-1/TRBV3-2
d_gene: .
abundance: .
j_gene: TRBJ2-5
CDR3aa: CASSQRQQETQYF
CDR3nt: TGTGCCAGCAGCCAAAGGCAGCAAGAGACCCAGTACTTC

v_gene: TRBV24-1
d_gene: .
abundance: .
j_gene: TRBJ1-1
CDR3aa: CATSSGLNTEAFF
CDR3nt: TGTGCCACCAGCTCAGGTTTGAACACTGAAGCTTTCTTT

v_gene: TRBV9
d_gene: .
abundance: .
j_gene: TRBJ2-5
CDR3aa: CASSVGLGSQETQYF
CDR3nt: TGTGCCAGCAGCGTAGGATTGGGGTCGCAAGAGACCCAGTACTTC

v_gene: TRBV28
d_gene: .
abundance: once
j_gene: TRBJ1-1
CDR3aa: CASSSPVNTEAFF
CDR3nt: TGTGCCAGCAGTTCCCCGGTGAACACTGAAGCTTTCTTT

v_gene: TRBV4-3
d_gene: TRBD1
abundance: .
j_gene: TRBJ1-2
CDR3aa: CASSQPGTGGAGYTF
CDR3nt: TGCGCCAGCAGCCAACCCGGGACAGGGGGTGCCGGCTACACCTTC

v_gene: TRBV5-1
d_gene: TRBD1
abundance: .
j_gene: TRBJ2-3
CDR3aa: CASSLGQGAGTDTQYF
CDR3nt: TGCGCCAGCAGCCTCGGACAGGGGGCTGGCACAGATACGCAGTATTTT

v_gene: TRBV6-6
d_gene: .
abundance: .
j_gene: TRBJ2-2
CDR3aa: CASSPGTLGTGELFF
CDR3nt: TGTGCCAGCAGTCCCGGGACTCTGGGCACCGGGGAGCTGTTTTTT

v_gene: TRBV30
d_gene: .
abundance: .
j_gene: TRBJ1-3
CDR3aa: CAWSVKGLSGNTIYF
CDR3nt: TGTGCCTGGAGTGTAAAGGGACTCTCTGGAAACACCATATATTTT

v_gene: TRBV5-6
d_gene: TRBD1
abundance: few
j_gene: TRBJ2-7
CDR3aa: CASRRGQGNEQYF
CDR3nt: TGTGCCAGCAGACGTGGACAGGGTAACGAGCAGTACTTC

v_gene: TRBV3-1/TRBV3-2
d_gene: TRBD2
abundance: few
j_gene: TRBJ2-3
CDR3aa: CASSPGLAQDTDTQYF
CDR3nt: TGTGCCAGCAGCCCGGGACTAGCGCAAGACACAGATACGCAGTATTTT

v_gene: TRBV10-3
d_gene: TRBD2
abundance: .
j_gene: TRBJ2-3
CDR3aa: CAISPGTSGLSTDTQYF
CDR3nt: TGTGCCATCAGTCCCGGGACTAGCGGACTTAGCACAGATACGCAGTATTTT

v_gene: TRBV5-6
d_gene: TRBD1
abundance: .
j_gene: TRBJ1-1
CDR3aa: CASSLPGQGNTEAFF
CDR3nt: TGTGCCAGCAGCTTGCCGGGACAGGGGAACACTGAAGCTTTCTTT

v_gene: TRBV5-5
d_gene: .
abundance: .
j_gene: TRBJ1-4
CDR3aa: CASSAGGMATNEKLFF
CDR3nt: TGTGCCAGCAGCGCGGGGGGAATGGCAACTAATGAAAAACTGTTTTTT

v_gene: TRBV25-1
d_gene: TRBD2
abundance: .
j_gene: TRBJ2-1
CDR3aa: CASSEFSGSNNEQFF
CDR3nt: TGTGCCAGCAGTGAATTTAGCGGGAGCAACAATGAGCAGTTCTTC

v_gene: TRBV10-3
d_gene: .
abundance: few
j_gene: TRBJ2-1
CDR3aa: CAIRGTMDGEQFF
CDR3nt: TGTGCCATCAGGGGAACTATGGACGGTGAGCAGTTCTTC

v_gene: TRBV19
d_gene: TRBD1
abundance: .
j_gene: TRBJ1-1
CDR3aa: CASSTIQGGTEAFF
CDR3nt: TGTGCCAGTAGTACCATACAGGGGGGCACTGAAGCTTTCTTT